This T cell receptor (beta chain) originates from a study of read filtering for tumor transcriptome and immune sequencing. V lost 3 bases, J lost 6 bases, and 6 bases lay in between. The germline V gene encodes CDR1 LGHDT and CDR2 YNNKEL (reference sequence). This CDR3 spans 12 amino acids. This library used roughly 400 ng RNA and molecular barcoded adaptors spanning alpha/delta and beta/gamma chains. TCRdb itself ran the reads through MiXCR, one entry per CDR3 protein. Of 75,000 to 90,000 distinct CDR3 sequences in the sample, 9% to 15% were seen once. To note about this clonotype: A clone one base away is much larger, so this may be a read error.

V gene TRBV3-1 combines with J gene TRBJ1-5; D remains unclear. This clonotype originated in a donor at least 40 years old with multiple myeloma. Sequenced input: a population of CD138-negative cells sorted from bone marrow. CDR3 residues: CASSQGIQPQHF. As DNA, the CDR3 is TGTGCCAGCAGCCAGGGGATTCAGCCCCAGCATTTT.